This T cell receptor beta chain originates from a study of CD8+CD57+ T cells in acquired aplastic anemia. About the research overall: DNA recovered from sorted CD4+ and CD8+ cells had a mean of approximately 3.5 ug. Study results and limitations: Patients were compared with controls for CD8+ Simpson's diversity, and no significant difference emerged. Comparison of patients with controls identified roughly 27 shared CD8+ CDR3 sequences.

Genomic DNA provided the template from which TCR beta VDJ and CDR3 profiles were obtained. Each CDR3 protein gets one entry after TCRdb re-called the reads with MiXCR. The sample lists some 150,000 distinct CDR3 sequences, about two thirds seen once, with approximately 50% in the top ten. All patients picked for sequencing had shown, by flow cytometry, an expansion of CD8+CD57+ cells. Blood sampling was performed on the patients, and none of them had received therapy by then. V was cut by 4 bases and J by 0 bases, with 4 bases left in between. This CDR3 spans 13 amino acids. Germline assignment: CDR1 LNHDA and CDR2 SQIVND (reference sequence). Details on this clonotype: Its antigen is undetermined.

Sequencing was performed on sorted CD4+, CD8+, or CD8+CD57+ T cells (not recorded which) from PBMCs. The gene calls are TRBV19 and TRBJ1-5, with unresolved D. This clonotype originated in a human donor with aplastic anemia. CDR3: CASSTHSNQPQHF. In DNA form, the CDR3 reads TGTGCCAGTAGTACCCATAGCAATCAGCCCCAGCATTTT.